Each of the 19 T cell receptor beta chains below was sequenced from the same sample in a study of OX40 agonist ivuxolimab in advanced cancers. TCRdb's copy holds only in-frame clones and misses some; the assay was immunoSEQ multiplex PCR. The table lists 50,000 to 55,000 clones, more than 75% of them singletons. The sample consisted of CD4+ or CD8+ T cells sorted from blood, taken in a trial of the OX40 agonist ivuxolimab. All receptors derive from an adult with an advanced solid tumor such as melanoma, head and neck, liver or kidney cancer.

The chain combines TRBV5-6 with TRBJ1-2, with 7 bases lining up with TRBD1. Germline CDR1 SGHDT, CDR2 YYEEEE. With 4 bases clipped from V and 4 bases from J, the junction kept 10 bases outside the gene matches. The CDR3 is 15 amino acids. The CDR3 nucleotides read TGTGCCAGCAGCCACCGGACAGGAGGGGTCTATGGCTACACCTTC. This encodes CASSHRTGGVYGYTF.

V gene TRBV5-1 combines with J gene TRBJ2-7; 9 nucleotides agree with TRBD2. This CDR3 has 17 amino acids. With 2 bases clipped from V and 6 bases from J, the junction kept 15 bases outside the gene matches. Germline CDR1 reads SGHRS; CDR2 reads YFSETQ. The chain's CDR3 is CASSFFPTGTSSVEQYF. The CDR3 coding sequence is TGCGCCAGCAGCTTCTTCCCCACCGGGACTAGCTCTGTCGAGCAGTACTTC.

This chain joins TRBV2 and TRBJ1-6, with 9 bases matching TRBD1. Germline V CDR1 and CDR2: SNHLY, FYNNEI. V lost 6 bases to trimming and J lost 10 bases; unmatched junction nucleotides: 10. The CDR3 has 15 amino acids. CDR3 sequence reads: CASSDAGTGSSPLHF. Written as DNA, the CDR3 is TGTGCCAGCAGCGATGCCGGGACAGGGTCCTCACCCCTCCACTTT. The full variable domain, in which reference TRBV2 and TRBJ1-6 provide the parts outside the CDR3, is EPEVTQTPSHQVTQMGQEVILRCVPISNHLYFYWYRQILGQKVEFLVSFYNNEISEKSEIFDDQFSVERPDGSNFTLKIRSTKLEDSAMYFCASSDAGTGSSPLHFGNGTRLTVT.

This clone was detected a few times. This rearrangement joins TRBV5-5 to TRBJ2-2, with 11 bases aligning to TRBD2. The ends lost 7 bases at V and 3 bases at J; junction bases unmatched: 5. The CDR3 spans 15 residues. Germline V gene data show CDR1 as SGHKS and CDR2 as YYEKEE (reference sequence). For the CDR3, the DNA is TGTGCCAGCCCGACGGGACTAGCGGACACCGGGGAGCTGTTTTTT. Translated, it gives CASPTGLADTGELFF.

The CDR3 region has the DNA TGTGCCAGCATCTCACAGGGGGCGCTTTGTAATCAGCCCCAGCATTTT. Its translation is CASISQGALCNQPQHF. The gene calls are TRBV9 and TRBJ1-5; 9 bases line up with TRBD1. Trimming cost V 6 bases and J 4 bases; bases outside gene matches: 11. From germline, CDR1 is SGDLS and CDR2 YYNGEE. The CDR3 runs to 16 residues.

V is TRBV2 and J is TRBJ2-7; D is ambiguous. V was trimmed by 6 bases and J by 3 bases, leaving 6 bases between them. The CDR3 has 11 amino acids. Germline assignment: CDR1 SNHLY and CDR2 FYNNEI. The CDR3 spells CASRLNYEQYF. CDR3 nucleotide sequence: TGTGCCAGCAGGCTGAACTACGAGCAGTACTTC.

The V call is TRBV11-3, the J call TRBJ2-3; D remains unclear. Looked up from germline, CDR1 is SGHNT and CDR2 is YENEEA. The CDR3 runs 14 residues. The V end lost 1 base, the J end lost 1 base, and 6 bases lay between the germline ends. The CDR3 spells CASSLGPGTDTQYF. CDR3 bases: TGTGCCAGCAGCTTAGGCCCGGGCACAGATACGCAGTATTTT.

V gene TRBV6-1 combines with J gene TRBJ2-3, with a possible D match to TRBD2 (6 bases). The ends were cut back, 10 bases at V and 2 bases at J, with 16 bases in the middle. The CDR3 runs to 14 residues. Per the germline V gene, CDR1 is MNHNS and CDR2 is SASEGT. The CDR3: CATTTRGNTDTQYF. The DNA for the CDR3 is TGTGCCACCACGACTAGAGGAAACACAGATACGCAGTATTTT.

The CDR3 sequence: CSVRDRGPAFF. The DNA for the CDR3 is TGCAGCGTCCGGGACAGGGGGCCGGCTTTCTTT. The chain carries TRBV29-1 and TRBJ1-1; TRBD1 aligns across 12 bases. Looked up from germline, CDR1 is SQVTM and CDR2 is ANQGSEA. V trimming: 6 bases; J trimming: 11 bases; junction bases outside the gene matches: 4. This CDR3 is 11 amino acids long.

The genes are TRBV10-3 and TRBJ2-3, with TRBD2 matching over 8 bases. The V and J ends lost 0 bases and 3 bases, in that order; junction bases with no gene match: 2. Germline values: CDR1 ENHRY, CDR2 SYGVKD. The CDR3 is 15 residues long. CDR3 loop: CAISESTSVTDTQYF. The CDR3 DNA follows: TGTGCCATCAGTGAGTCGACTAGCGTTACAGATACGCAGTATTTT.

The chain is built from TRBV15 and TRBJ2-1; D gene ambiguous. The CDR3 loop spans 14 amino acids. CDR1 is LNHNV, CDR2 YYDKDF, per germline (reference sequence). Trimming removed 0 bases from V and 7 bases from J, with 10 bases in between. CDR3 region: CATSRDEPRNEQFF. The CDR3 DNA reads TGTGCCACCAGCAGAGATGAACCCCGTAATGAGCAGTTCTTC.

This clone was counted a few times. V usage is TRBV15 and J usage is TRBJ1-5, with D possibly TRBD1 on 6 matching bases. With 0 bases removed from V and 7 bases from J, the gap between germline ends came to 19 bases. Germline V gives CDR1 LNHNV, CDR2 YYDKDF (reference sequence). This CDR3 has 17 residues. The DNA of the CDR3 is TGTGCCACCAGCAGAGATAGTCGGGGGGCGATCGCACAGCCCCAGCATTTT. Residues: CATSRDSRGAIAQPQHF.

The rearrangement joins TRBV10-3 to TRBJ2-5, with D perhaps given as TRBD1 or TRBD2 (5 bases each). Trimming cost V 6 bases and J 2 bases, with 13 bases left between them. Germline V CDR1 and CDR2: ENHRY, SYGVKD. CDR3 length equals 14 residues. The CDR3 spells CAIRRGGGQETQYF. CDR3 DNA sequence: TGTGCCATCAGGAGGGGTGGAGGACAAGAGACCCAGTACTTC.

The rearrangement joins TRBV11-2 to TRBJ2-5; 7 positions match TRBD1. J was trimmed by 3 bases and V by 1 base; bases with no gene match: 5. The CDR3 extends over 15 amino acids. From germline, CDR1 is SGHAT and CDR2 FQNNGV. The CDR3 here is CASSLAWTGEETQYF. Here the CDR3 DNA reads TGTGCCAGCAGCTTAGCGTGGACAGGAGAAGAGACCCAGTACTTC. Using reference TRBV11-2 and TRBJ2-5 for the parts outside the CDR3, the full variable domain is EAGVAQSPRYKIIEKRQSVAFWCNPISGHATLYWYQQILGQGPKLLIQFQNNGVVDDSQLPKDRFSAERLKGVDSTLKIQPAKLEDSAVYLCASSLAWTGEETQYFGPGTRLLVL.

The chain combines TRBV7-9 with TRBJ2-7; D unclear. The CDR3 length is 12 residues. Germline V gene data show CDR1 as SEHNR and CDR2 as FQNEAQ (reference sequence). V dropped 2 bases and J dropped 2 bases, with 4 bases sitting between them. The CDR3 protein is CASSLTPYEQYF. As DNA, the CDR3 is TGTGCCAGCAGCTTAACACCCTACGAGCAGTACTTC.

The CDR3 bases are TGTGCCAGCAGACACTTGGACAGGGCGAGCGAAAAACTGTTTTTT. Its translation is CASRHLDRASEKLFF. This sequence joins TRBV6-5 and TRBJ1-4; 8 positions match TRBD1. J lost 8 bases, V lost 6 bases, and 11 bases had no gene match. The germline V gene encodes CDR1 MNHEY and CDR2 SVGAGI. The CDR3 length is 15 residues.

The CDR3 sequence is CASSVGVAGVSVETQYF. Here the CDR3 DNA reads TGTGCCAGCAGCGTAGGGGTAGCGGGGGTTTCCGTTGAGACCCAGTACTTC. The J gene is TRBJ2-5, the V gene TRBV9; 9 bases map to TRBD2. V lost 0 bases and J lost 5; bases outside the gene matches: 11. Germline CDR1 reads SGDLS; CDR2 reads YYNGEE. The CDR3 length is 17 residues. The whole variable domain, remainder taken from reference TRBV9 and TRBJ2-5, is DSGVTQTPKHLITATGQRVTLRCSPRSGDLSVYWYQQSLDQGLQFLIQYYNGEERAKGNILERFSAQQFPDLHSELNLSSLELGDSALYFCASSVGVAGVSVETQYFGPGTRLLVL.

The chain has TRBV7-7 and TRBJ2-5; maybe TRBD1 (6 bases). In germline, CDR1 is SSHAT, CDR2 FNYEAQ (reference sequence). Between the trimmed V and J ends, which lost 0 bases and 5 bases, there was a span of 13 bases. The CDR3 extends over 15 amino acids. Here the CDR3 DNA reads TGTGCCAGCAGCTTAGCCTATGGGGGCTGGGAGACCCAGTACTTC. Encoded protein: CASSLAYGGWETQYF.

This clone was picked up a small number of times. The gene calls are TRBV7-3 and TRBJ2-1; D remains ambiguous. CDR3 length: 13 residues. The ends were cut back, 6 bases at V and 5 bases at J, with 11 bases in the middle. Germline V gene data show CDR1 as SGHTA and CDR2 as FQGTGA. The CDR3 DNA follows: TGTGCCAGCAGTATAACGCCCGACAATGAGCAGTTCTTC. It yields the protein CASSITPDNEQFF.